These T cell receptor beta chains were read from a single sample in a study of T cells in Graves' hyperthyroidism and ophthalmopathy. TCRdb processed the multiplex PCR reads anew with MiXCR; each CDR3 protein has one entry. The sample gives around 580,000 distinct CDR3 sequences, about half of which show up once; 7.5% to 8.5% is in the top ten. Sample: peripheral blood or thyroid tissue (not recorded which). Receptors originate from a woman aged 18-29 years with Graves' hyperthyroidism. Both conserved end residues are part of each CDR3. The D gene is left open where the match is weak. Not every row has a clone size; where given, it reads once, few, many or a size class.

clone_size d_call j_call v_call cdr3_nt cdr3_aa
- - TRBJ2-1 TRBV7-3 TGTGCCAGCAGCGAGTCGGGGGAGAACAATGAGCAGTTCTTC CASSESGENNEQFF
many - TRBJ1-1 TRBV3-1 TGTGCCAGCAGCCAACGTGCACAGGACACTGAAGCTTTCTTT CASSQRAQDTEAFF
- - TRBJ1-4 TRBV30 TGTGCCTGGAGCCTCGGGAAGCAAAAACTGTTTTTT CAWSLGKQKLFF
many - TRBJ2-2 TRBV7-6 TGTGCCAGCAGCTTTAATGAACCGGGAGAGTCCGGGGAGCTGTTTTTT CASSFNEPGESGELFF
few - TRBJ2-1 TRBV2 TGTGCCAGCAGTGACTTTGTGGGCACTTACAATGAGCAGTTCTTC CASSDFVGTYNEQFF
many TRBD2 TRBJ2-7 TRBV24-1 TGTGCCACCAGTGATTCGACTCCGGGACTAGCGGGATTCGAGCAGTACTTC CATSDSTPGLAGFEQYF
- TRBD1 TRBJ2-5 TRBV19 TGTGCCAGTAGACCGGGACAGGGCCCAGAGACCCAGTACTTC CASRPGQGPETQYF
- - TRBJ1-1 TRBV7-9 TGTGCCAGCAGCATCTACGGGGGGACGGGGGCGAACACTGAAGCTTTCTTT CASSIYGGTGANTEAFF
many - TRBJ2-7 TRBV12-3/TRBV12-4 TGTGCCAGCAGTTTAGGGAGTTCGACCATTGGAAACTACGAGCAGTACTTC CASSLGSSTIGNYEQYF
many - TRBJ2-5 TRBV9 TGTGCCAGCAGCGTATGGGGCCAAGAGACCCAGTACTTC CASSVWGQETQYF
- - TRBJ2-3 TRBV7-2 TGTGCCGGCAGCTTGCAGGGAACTAGCACAGATACGCAGTATTTT CAGSLQGTSTDTQYF
many TRBD1 TRBJ1-2 TRBV29-1 TGCAGCGCCCTATCGTTGACAGGGGGTTCGTCTGGCTACACCTTC CSALSLTGGSSGYTF
many - TRBJ1-4 TRBV14 TGTGCCAGCAGCCAAGTAGGCAGGGGAGCAACTAATGAAAAACTGTTTTTT CASSQVGRGATNEKLFF
- - TRBJ2-5 TRBV20-1 TGCAGTGCTAGCCGGGCAGGGTTGGAGACCCAGTACTTC CSASRAGLETQYF
- TRBD1 TRBJ1-1 TRBV7-2 TGTGCCAGCAGCCCGGGACAGGGGGCGCGTCCGGCTTTCTTT CASSPGQGARPAFF
many TRBD2 TRBJ2-2 TRBV5-8 TGTGCCAGCAGCCCCCCGGGAGGCGACACCGGGGAGCTGTTTTTT CASSPPGGDTGELFF
- TRBD1 TRBJ2-5 TRBV29-1 TGCAGCGGTTCCGACAGGGCGGATCAGCCCCAGTACTTC CSGSDRADQPQYF
many - TRBJ2-6 TRBV28 TGTGCCAGCACCTGGGTCTCTGGGGCCAACGTCCTGACTTTC CASTWVSGANVLTF
- - TRBJ1-1 TRBV7-2 TGTGCCAGCAGCTTCGACAGCTTAACTGGAAACACTGAAGCTTTCTTT CASSFDSLTGNTEAFF
- - TRBJ1-5 TRBV20-1 TGCAGTGCTAGAGCGCTAACAGGGAGCAATCAGCCCCAGCATTTT CSARALTGSNQPQHF
- - TRBJ2-1 TRBV9 TGTGCCAGCAGCTTAGGTACGTTCAGCAATGAGCAGTTCTTC CASSLGTFSNEQFF
many - TRBJ1-5 TRBV6-6 TGTGCCAGCAGTTACTCCCCCAGGGGTCTTAGCAATCAGCCCCAGCATTTT CASSYSPRGLSNQPQHF